This TCR beta chain was sequenced in a study of Graves' ophthalmopathy and Graves' hyperthyroidism (dated 2018 in TCRdb). In terms of the full investigation: Hyperthyroidism was defined as stable when no progression to ophthalmopathy occurred within 18 months of follow-up. To explore V-J signatures that distinguish ophthalmopathy from hyperthyroidism, a discovery set of more than 90 patients was enrolled, made up of about 40 with ophthalmopathy and 55 to 65 with stable hyperthyroidism. For independent validation, a separate cohort was made up of around 19 hyperthyroidism patients plus 17 patients who later progressed from hyperthyroidism to ophthalmopathy. In about six hyperthyroidism patients, the T-cell repertoires found in thyroid tissue were compared with those found in blood. After sampling, hyperthyroidism patients received methimazole starting at 30 mg daily, and ophthalmopathy patients received high-dose intravenous methylprednisolone. In total, approximately 130 blood samples were TCR-sequenced: 40 to 45 ophthalmopathy, some 72 hyperthyroidism and some 17 hyperthyroidism-to-ophthalmopathy patients. To tell Graves' ophthalmopathy apart from Graves' hyperthyroidism, and to predict which patients would progress to ophthalmopathy, the study relied on TCR beta repertoire signatures. On the study overall, not on this receptor specifically: In validation, the model predicted ophthalmopathy progression with less than 71% sensitivity and approximately 75% specificity; eleven to twelve predicted patients were CT-confirmed with GO in a median of about 6.2 months. No statistical method was used to set the sample size in advance, and the investigators knew which group each participant was assigned to. In cross-validation, the 13-signature model distinguished ophthalmopathy from stable hyperthyroidism with less than 90% sensitivity and around 83% specificity, while in the test set the corresponding values were about 80% and 75%. Most expanded thyroid clonotypes with frequency above 0.001 were also detected in blood, suggesting blood repertoires may reflect the thyroid immune response.

Patients with hyperthyroidism were aged 18 to 65 years, had been newly diagnosed, and had a disease duration of less than 2 months. Patients with other autoimmune diseases, uncontrolled infections, pregnancy or lactation were excluded from the study. Diagnosis relied on clinical symptoms, serum thyroxine, TRAb, thyroid ultrasound and orbital computed tomography. Trizol reagent was used to extract the total RNA, and its quality was then checked on an Agilent 2100 Bioanalyzer. Including cysteine and phenylalanine, the CDR3 has 13 amino acids. The DNA shown is the 39-base CDR3, in frame from base 1. V loses 0 bases, J loses 6 bases, and the germline ends lie 5 bases apart. The germline V gene encodes CDR1 SGHTA and CDR2 FQGNSA. TCR beta CDR3 regions were amplified from RNA transcripts for repertoire sequencing. The first round of RT-PCR was done with HTBI primers and the Qiagen OneStep RT-PCR kit, and was followed by a second round of multiplex PCR, then size selection and purification. Sequencing of the libraries was carried out on an Illumina HiSeq2000 in paired-end mode with 100 bp reads. Per the source publication's procedure: SOAPnuke was used to process the reads, throwing out any read that had adapters, had uncalled bases, had a mean Phred below 15, or lacked an exact constant-primer or identifier match. COPE v1.2.5 was used to merge the high-quality paired reads. Clonotypes were defined as unique nucleotide sequences and were aligned to IMGT TRB V, D and J references using MiTCR v1.1. Analysis was restricted to V-J combinations with a frequency above 0.0001, which covered approximately 99% of repertoires. For each V-J combination, a TCR clonal expansion and chaos score was defined as F50 clonal expansion divided by the chaos observed in the TCRdist matrix. Features were reduced by Welch's t-statistics and random forest to over 10 V-J combinations, which fed a naive Bayes classifier. The similarity between thyroid and blood repertoires was quantified using the Morisita-Horn index. TCRdb reprocessed the public reads (quality trimming at Q25 with fastp, clone calling with MiXCR) and kept in-frame beta chains. Records with the same CDR3 protein are collapsed into one entry carrying the most frequent genes and DNA. The V and J calls were not made by the authors but by TCRdb's processing. For this sample the table gives 560,000 or so distinct CDR3 sequences, of which less than 45% were detected only once. The ten largest clones add up to around 4% of the sample.

This clonotype was observed many times. Its antigen specificity is not known. One base away there is no much larger clone; base qualities are not given. The chain was built from TRBV7-2 and TRBJ1-4; no D segment can be confidently identified. The sequencing input was peripheral blood or thyroid tissue (not recorded which). This clonotype was sampled from an adult man with Graves' hyperthyroidism. The CDR3 region has the sequence CASSLARHEKLFF. The DNA sequence follows: TGTGCCAGCAGCTTAGCGAGACATGAAAAACTGTTTTTT.